A selection of T cell receptor beta chains follows, all from one sample in a study of cytomegalovirus exposure and HLA in healthy donors. The assay was immunoSEQ multiplex PCR, and TCRdb's table has in-frame clones only and misses some. The profile covers over 65,000 clones, with approximately 61% appearing a single time and around 6.9% taken by the ten largest. The sample comprised PBMCs. These receptors came from a woman in her forties or fifties in good health and CMV-seropositive. The CDR3 runs from the conserved cysteine through the conserved F or W. The D gene is left open where the match is weak. Rows may omit the clone size; those that give it use once, few, many or a size class.

D	size	V	J	CDR3	DNA
-	few	TRBV19	TRBJ1-1	CASSTRRGGYGHTEAFF	TGTGCCAGTAGTACCAGGCGGGGGGGATACGGTCACACTGAAGCTTTCTTT
TRBD2	few	TRBV5-4	TRBJ2-2	CASSLGGTSGAYNTGELFF	TGTGCCAGCAGCTTGGGCGGGACTAGCGGGGCCTATAACACCGGGGAGCTGTTTTTT
TRBD1	few	TRBV9	TRBJ2-7	CASSVDSGTGTYEQYF	TGTGCCAGCAGCGTAGACTCCGGGACAGGCACCTACGAGCAGTACTTC
TRBD2	-	TRBV2	TRBJ2-5	CASSELASSGQETQYF	TGTGCCAGCAGTGAGCTCGCCTCTAGCGGGCAAGAGACCCAGTACTTC
TRBD1	-	TRBV9	TRBJ2-6	CASSLRTGAWANVLTF	TGTGCCAGCAGCCTCCGGACAGGGGCCTGGGCCAACGTCCTGACTTTC
TRBD2	-	TRBV6-1	TRBJ2-1	CATSLGTRGNNEQFF	TGTGCCACCTCGCTCGGGACTAGAGGTAACAATGAGCAGTTCTTC
-	few	TRBV18	TRBJ1-3	CASSPFDRSGNTIYF	TGTGCCAGCTCACCATTCGACAGGTCTGGAAACACCATATATTTT
-	-	TRBV7-6	TRBJ2-3	CASSYPIDRDSPPDTQYF	TGTGCCAGCAGCTACCCGATCGACCGGGACTCACCTCCAGATACGCAGTATTTT
TRBD2	-	TRBV9	TRBJ2-5	CASSVAGGTAETQYF	TGTGCCAGCAGCGTAGCCGGGGGGACGGCGGAGACCCAGTACTTC
-	-	TRBV20-1	TRBJ1-1	CSAFLNTEAFF	TGCAGTGCATTCTTGAACACTGAAGCTTTCTTT